Listed below are T cell receptor beta chains from one sample, sequenced in a study of lymphopenia after photon versus proton radiotherapy. Here immunoSEQ multiplex PCR was the method, and the copy in TCRdb shows in-frame clones only, minus some. The data hold some 17,000 clones, with more than 65% observed a single time. The specimen was peripheral blood, collected from a patient treated with proton-based radiotherapy. These receptors came from a man between 65 and 79 years old with pancreatic cancer. CDR3s include the opening cysteine and the closing phenylalanine or tryptophan. The D gene is left open where the match is weak. Clone size, where shown, is once, few, many, or a class for clones that have expanded.

TRBV6-6	TRBJ2-7	.	.	TGTGCCAGCAGTCGACTACCGTGGGGCTACGAGCAGTACTTC	CASSRLPWGYEQYF
TRBV30	TRBJ2-3	.	TRBD2	TGTGCCTGTCCGACTAGCGGGAGGGCCCAGGATACGCAGTATTTT	CACPTSGRAQDTQYF
TRBV7-2	TRBJ2-2	.	TRBD2	TGTGCCAGCAGAAAGGGGCTAGCGGGAGCGGGCACCGGGGAGCTGTTTTTT	CASRKGLAGAGTGELFF
TRBV9	TRBJ2-3	.	TRBD2	TGTGCCAGCAGCGTAGGGGGCGGGAGGGCCGTGGATACGCAGTATTTT	CASSVGGGRAVDTQYF
TRBV18	TRBJ1-1	.	.	TGTGCCAGCTCACCAGGGGGTTCTTCCGGCCGCACTGAAGCTTTCTTT	CASSPGGSSGRTEAFF
TRBV18	TRBJ1-6	.	.	TGTGCCAGCTCACCACCCGGGGGCTCCTATAATTCACCCCTCCACTTT	CASSPPGGSYNSPLHF
TRBV14	TRBJ1-1	.	.	TGTGCCAGCAGCCAAAGACAATCGAACACTGAAGCTTTCTTT	CASSQRQSNTEAFF
TRBV19	TRBJ2-2	.	TRBD1	TGTGCCAGTAGTATAGGTGGACAGGTAGCCGGCGGGGAGCTGTTTTTT	CASSIGGQVAGGELFF
TRBV19	TRBJ2-7	.	TRBD1	TGTGCCAGTAGTAAAGACAGGGGAGGTTTCTACGAGCAGTACTTC	CASSKDRGGFYEQYF
TRBV7-3	TRBJ2-6	.	.	TGTGCCAGCAGGGTACGTCGAAGCTCTGGGGCCAACGTCCTGACTTTC	CASRVRRSSGANVLTF
TRBV2	TRBJ1-5	.	TRBD1	TGTGCCAGCAGTGAAGCGTCAGGGGGGCAGCCCCAGCATTTT	CASSEASGGQPQHF
TRBV6-6	TRBJ2-5	.	.	TGTGCCAGCAACACGTACCAAGAGACCCAGTACTTC	CASNTYQETQYF
TRBV30	TRBJ1-1	.	.	TGTGCCTCCGCTCGGCAGTCGAACACTGAAGCTTTCTTT	CASARQSNTEAFF
TRBV11-3	TRBJ1-2	.	.	TGTGCCAGCAGCCTCTTTCACGGTGGCTACACCTTC	CASSLFHGGYTF
TRBV5-4	TRBJ1-1	.	TRBD1	TGTGCCAGCAGCTTGGGGCAGGGGGTAAACACTGAAGCTTTCTTT	CASSLGQGVNTEAFF
TRBV6-5	TRBJ1-6	.	.	TGTGCCAGCAGCCGTGACACACCGATGAGTGACCTCCACTTT	CASSRDTPMSDLHF
TRBV7-9	TRBJ1-1	.	.	TGTGCCAGCAGCTTAGGTTCGCCAGAAGCTTTCTTT	CASSLGSPEAFF
TRBV5-1	TRBJ2-7	once	.	TGCGCCAGCAGCTTGATGTACACGCCGGTCGAGCAGTACTTC	CASSLMYTPVEQYF
TRBV10-3	TRBJ1-2	.	.	TGTGCCATCAGTGCTCAACAGGGACGGGCCCCCGGTGGCTACACCTTC	CAISAQQGRAPGGYTF
TRBV5-1	TRBJ2-5	.	.	TGCGCCAGCAATTACAAAGGGGAGACCCAGTACTTC	CASNYKGETQYF
TRBV9	TRBJ1-5	few	.	TGTGCCAGCAGCGTGTCGGGCGGCAATCAGCCCCAGCATTTT	CASSVSGGNQPQHF
TRBV19	TRBJ2-3	.	TRBD2	TGTGCCAGTACCGTAGCGGGAGGGTTAGGGACAGATACGCAGTATTTT	CASTVAGGLGTDTQYF
TRBV19	TRBJ2-2	.	.	TGTGCCAGTAGTAGTCCAGGGGAGATCACCGGGGAGCTGTTTTTT	CASSSPGEITGELFF
TRBV29-1	TRBJ2-1	once	TRBD2	TGCAGCTTGGGGGGGACGCCTACCTACAATGAGCAGTTCTTC	CSLGGTPTYNEQFF
TRBV27	TRBJ2-1	.	.	TGTGCCAGCAGTACCCATTTTACTGAGCAGTTCTTC	CASSTHFTEQFF
TRBV16	TRBJ2-7	.	.	TGTGCCAGCAGCCTCCAGCGGGCCCTCGAGCAGTACTTC	CASSLQRALEQYF
TRBV5-1	TRBJ2-7	.	TRBD2	TGCGCCAGCACAAGCGGGGGTGGGAGAGGCGAGCAGTACTTC	CASTSGGGRGEQYF
TRBV7-8	TRBJ2-1	once	.	TGTGCCAGCAGCCAGGGGGGAGCGGGCGTTCAGAGCTCCTACAATGAGCAGTTCTTC	CASSQGGAGVQSSYNEQFF
TRBV16	TRBJ2-1	.	.	TGTGCCAGCAGCCTGTACCAAACCCGGGACAATGAGCAGTTCTTC	CASSLYQTRDNEQFF
TRBV30	TRBJ1-6	.	TRBD1	TGTGCCTGGAGTGCTGGGACAGATAATTCACCCCTCCACTTT	CAWSAGTDNSPLHF
TRBV29-1	TRBJ1-2	.	TRBD1	TGCAGCGTTGATAGGCTCGGGACAGGGCGATATGGCTACACCTTC	CSVDRLGTGRYGYTF
TRBV5-6	TRBJ1-2	.	TRBD1	TGTGCCAGCAGCTCGCCAACTACACAGGGGGCCTATGGCTACACCTTC	CASSSPTTQGAYGYTF
TRBV7-3	TRBJ2-7	.	.	TGTGCCAGCAGCTTAAGTCCAGGGCCTTCCTACGAGCAGTACTTC	CASSLSPGPSYEQYF
TRBV5-1	TRBJ1-4	.	.	TGCGCCAGCAGCTTGGCCCCCAGGGAAAAACTGTTTTTT	CASSLAPREKLFF
TRBV9	TRBJ2-1	.	.	TGTGCCAGCAGCGCCAGGGACTGGATATACAATGAGCAGTTCTTC	CASSARDWIYNEQFF
TRBV11-2	TRBJ2-3	.	TRBD2	TGTGCCAGCAGCCCCCGGGGCCCTTATAATAGCGGGAGCACAGATACGCAGTATTTT	CASSPRGPYNSGSTDTQYF
TRBV7-6	TRBJ2-5	.	.	TGTGCCAGCAGCTTAAGGAGAGGGGAGACCCAGTACTTC	CASSLRRGETQYF
TRBV6-1	TRBJ1-6	few	.	TGTGCCAGCAGTGAAATGGGGAGCTCCTATAATTCACCCCTCCACTTT	CASSEMGSSYNSPLHF
TRBV6-1	TRBJ1-1	.	.	TGTGCCAGCAGTCAATCCGGGGGTACTGAAGCTTTCTTT	CASSQSGGTEAFF
TRBV11-3	TRBJ2-6	.	.	TGTGCCAGCAGCTTAGCCGGACTGAACTCTGGGGCCAACGTCCTGACTTTC	CASSLAGLNSGANVLTF
TRBV2	TRBJ1-5	once	TRBD1	TGTGCCAGCAGTGAAGTGACAGGGAGCCCCCAGCCCCAGCATTTT	CASSEVTGSPQPQHF
TRBV2	TRBJ1-1	.	.	TGTGCCAGCATGAACAGGCTTGCGATGAACACTGAAGCTTTCTTT	CASMNRLAMNTEAFF
TRBV12-5	TRBJ2-2	.	TRBD2	TGTGCTAGTGGTCAGACTAGCGGGGGTGGCGGGGAGCTGTTTTTT	CASGQTSGGGGELFF
TRBV5-4	TRBJ1-2	.	TRBD1	TGTGCCAGCAGCTTGGTGGGGACAGGGAACTATGGCTACACCTTC	CASSLVGTGNYGYTF
TRBV6-5	TRBJ2-3	.	TRBD2	TGTGCCAGCAGTTTAGCGGGGGAAAGCACAGATACGCAGTATTTT	CASSLAGESTDTQYF
TRBV11-1	TRBJ2-5	.	.	TGTGCCAGCAGCTTGAGGGCCATCCAAGAGACCCAGTACTTC	CASSLRAIQETQYF